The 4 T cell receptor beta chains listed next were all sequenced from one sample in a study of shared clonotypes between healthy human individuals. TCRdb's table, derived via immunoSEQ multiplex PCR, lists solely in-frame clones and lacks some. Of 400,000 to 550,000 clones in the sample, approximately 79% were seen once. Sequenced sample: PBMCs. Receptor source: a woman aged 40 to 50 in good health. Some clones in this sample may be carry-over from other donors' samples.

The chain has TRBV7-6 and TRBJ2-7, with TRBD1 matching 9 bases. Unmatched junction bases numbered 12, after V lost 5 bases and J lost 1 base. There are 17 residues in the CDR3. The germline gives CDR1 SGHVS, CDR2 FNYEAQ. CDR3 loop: CASSPLIRTGASYEQYF. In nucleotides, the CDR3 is TGTGCCAGCAGCCCTCTTATAAGGACAGGGGCTTCCTACGAGCAGTACTTC.

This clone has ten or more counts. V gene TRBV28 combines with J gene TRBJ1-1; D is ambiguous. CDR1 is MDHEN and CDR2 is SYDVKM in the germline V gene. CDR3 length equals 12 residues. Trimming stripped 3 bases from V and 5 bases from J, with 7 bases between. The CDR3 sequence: CASSFPSTEAFF. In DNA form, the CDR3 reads TGTGCCAGCAGTTTCCCCAGTACTGAAGCTTTCTTT.

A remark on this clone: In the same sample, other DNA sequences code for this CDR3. CDR3 DNA sequence: TGTGCCAGTAGTCCCCGACAGGGCAATCAGCCCCAGCATTTT. Encoded protein: CASSPRQGNQPQHF. The V gene is TRBV19, the J gene TRBJ1-5, with TRBD1 as a possible D gene (6 bases). Per germline, CDR1 LNHDA and CDR2 SQIVND (reference sequence). The CDR3 has 14 residues. Trimming pared 5 bases from V and 2 bases from J, leaving 10 bases between.

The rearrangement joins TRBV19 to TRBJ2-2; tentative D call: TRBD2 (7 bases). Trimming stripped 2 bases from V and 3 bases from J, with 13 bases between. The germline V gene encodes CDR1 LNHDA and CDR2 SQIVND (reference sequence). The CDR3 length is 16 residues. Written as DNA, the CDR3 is TGTGCCAGTAGTATAAAAAGCGGGACATACACCGGGGAGCTGTTTTTT. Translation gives CASSIKSGTYTGELFF.